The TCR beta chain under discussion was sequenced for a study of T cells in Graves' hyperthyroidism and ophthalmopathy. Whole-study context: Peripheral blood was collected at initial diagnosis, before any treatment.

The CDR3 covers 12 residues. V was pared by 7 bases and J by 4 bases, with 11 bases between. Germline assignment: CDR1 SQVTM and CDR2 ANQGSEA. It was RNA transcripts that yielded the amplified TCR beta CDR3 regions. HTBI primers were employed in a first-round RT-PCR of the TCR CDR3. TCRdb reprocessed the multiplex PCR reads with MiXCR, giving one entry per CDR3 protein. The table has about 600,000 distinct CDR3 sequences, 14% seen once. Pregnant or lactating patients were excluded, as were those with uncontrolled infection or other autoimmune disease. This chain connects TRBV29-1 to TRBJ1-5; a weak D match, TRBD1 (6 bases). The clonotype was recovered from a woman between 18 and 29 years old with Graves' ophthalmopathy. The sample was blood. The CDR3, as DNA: TGCAGCGCAGCACAGGGAAATCAGCCCCAGCATTTT. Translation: CSAAQGNQPQHF. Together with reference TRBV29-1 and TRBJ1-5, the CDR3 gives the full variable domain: SAVISQKPSRDICQRGTSLTIQCQVDSQVTMMFWYRQQPGQSLTLIATANQGSEATYESGFVIDKFPISRPNLTFSTLTVSNMSPEDSSIYLCSAAQGNQPQHFGDGTRLSIL.